What follows is one T cell receptor (beta chain) and its context. Its antigen is not known. The sample is drawn from a study of T cell clonotyping in hematopoietic cell transplantation. Study in general: Pretransplant recipient samples were taken after cytoreduction.

Time point noted: recipient sample about 28 days before transplant, after cytoreduction. Recipient blood drawn about 28 days pretransplant and days 30, 100, 180 after. Study-wide points: Recipient TCR diversity dropped after transplant; expanded clonotypes rose from day 30 to 180. Few recipient clonotypes overlapped donors; over 97% were de novo at given depth.

Losses at the gene ends were 5 bases for V and 3 bases for J; bases not matched to a gene: 6. This CDR3 has 14 residues. Germline CDR1 GTSNPN, CDR2 SVGIG (reference sequence). The assay was immunoSEQ multiplex PCR, and TCRdb's table has in-frame clones only and misses some. The data hold about 16,000 clones, with roughly 93% observed a single time. This sequence originates from a man in his late teens or twenties with biphenotypic leukemia. Some clones in this sample may be carry-over from other donors' samples. This material consisted of peripheral blood mononuclear cells, taken before stem cell transplant. The J gene is TRBJ2-1, the V gene TRBV30, with 8 bases matching TRBD2. Here the CDR3 DNA reads TGTGCCTGGGAGTACGGGGGGGTCTACAATGAGCAGTTCTTC. Its translation is CAWEYGGVYNEQFF.